These 21 T cell receptor beta chains were all obtained from the same sample, sequenced in a study of cytomegalovirus exposure and HLA in healthy donors. With 60 Vbeta and 13 Jbeta primers, the PCR was carried out. Only in-frame clones appear in the TCRdb table, and some are missing; sequencing was by immunoSEQ multiplex PCR. Counted here are tens of thousands of clones, over 65% occurring once; the ten biggest clones make up approximately 4.4%. The specimen sequenced was PBMCs. The receptors stem from a man between 40 and 49 years old in good health and CMV-seronegative.

The chain combines TRBV7-2 with TRBJ1-5, with TRBD1 as a possible D gene (5 bases). Trimming left V 2 bases short and J 6 bases short, with 8 bases between. The CDR3 is 13 residues long. Germline V CDR1 and CDR2: SGHTA, FQGNSA. The CDR3 loop is CASSLQGGQPQHF. The CDR3 nucleotides read TGTGCCAGCAGCTTACAGGGTGGTCAGCCCCAGCATTTT.

The rearrangement uses TRBV5-1 and TRBJ2-7, with D maybe TRBD2 (6 bases). Trimming removed 0 bases at V and 2 bases at J, with 18 bases between. Looked up from germline, CDR1 is SGHRS and CDR2 is YFSETQ. The CDR3 has 17 residues. The CDR3 bases are TGCGCCAGCAGCTTGGACCCTCGGGCGGGGAGAACCTACGAGCAGTACTTC. It is translated as CASSLDPRAGRTYEQYF. Looking up the rest from reference TRBV5-1 and TRBJ2-7 gives the full variable domain: KAGVTQTPRYLIKTRGQQVTLSCSPISGHRSVSWYQQTPGQGLQFLFEYFSETQRNKGNFPGRFSGRQFSNSRSEMNVSTLELGDSALYLCASSLDPRAGRTYEQYFGPGTRLTVT.

The rearrangement joins TRBV27 to TRBJ1-4, with TRBD1 matching over 11 bases. Trimming removed 5 bases from V and 12 bases from J; junction bases left unmatched: 8. CDR1 MNHEY and CDR2 SMNVEV come from the germline V gene (reference sequence). This CDR3 is built from 14 residues. Here the CDR3 reads CASSLRTGGKELFF. The CDR3, as DNA: TGTGCCAGCAGTCTAAGGACAGGGGGCAAAGAACTGTTTTTT.

The chain has TRBV7-9 and TRBJ2-1, with 8 positions matching TRBD2. There are 16 residues in the CDR3. J lost 5 bases, V lost 2 bases, and 8 bases had no gene match. Germline V gives CDR1 SEHNR, CDR2 FQNEAQ (reference sequence). CDR3 DNA sequence: TGTGCCAGCAGCTTATTAGGCGGGAGGAGCGACAATGAGCAGTTCTTC. Translating it yields CASSLLGGRSDNEQFF.

This rearrangement joins TRBV5-4 to TRBJ2-7; perhaps TRBD2 as D (5 bases). Germline V gene sequence: CDR1 SGHNT, CDR2 YYREEE (reference sequence). The CDR3 length is 15 residues. Trimming removed 4 bases at V and 2 bases at J, with 16 bases between. CDR3 in DNA: TGTGCCAGCAGCAACGGGAATTTGAAGGCCTACGAGCAGTACTTC. This sequence encodes CASSNGNLKAYEQYF.

The rearrangement uses TRBV27 and TRBJ2-1, with 7 bases fitting TRBD2. The V gene's germline CDR1 is MNHEY and CDR2 SMNVEV (reference sequence). This CDR3 has 14 amino acids. The trim removed 2 bases at V and 5 bases at J, leaving 3 bases unmatched. The CDR3 protein is CASSLGEGNNEQFF. DNA of the CDR3: TGTGCCAGCAGTTTAGGGGAGGGGAACAATGAGCAGTTCTTC.

The count of this clone is one. The chain has TRBV13 and TRBJ2-1; TRBD2 aligns across 10 bases. Germline lookup yields CDR1 PRHDT and CDR2 FYEKMQ (reference sequence). This CDR3 comprises 15 residues. V was clipped by 4 bases and J by 3 bases; unmatched bases: 3. In nucleotides, the CDR3 is TGTGCCAGCAGCTCTATAGCGGGAGGCTACAATGAGCAGTTCTTC. This encodes CASSSIAGGYNEQFF.

The CDR3 coding sequence is TGTGCCAGCAGCCCACAACAGGGGTTGCTCTCCTACAATGAGCAGTTCTTC. Its protein product is CASSPQQGLLSYNEQFF. The genes are TRBV13 and TRBJ2-1, with 7 nucleotides matching TRBD1. This CDR3 is 17 amino acids long. CDR1 PRHDT and CDR2 FYEKMQ come from the germline V gene (reference sequence). Trimming at V came to 5 bases and at J to 0 bases, leaving 10 bases not matched to a gene.

The gene calls are TRBV30 and TRBJ1-1; D is uncertain. The CDR3 consists of 11 residues. Germline V lookup: CDR1 GTSNPN, CDR2 SVGIG (reference sequence). V was cut by 2 bases and J by 7 bases, with 8 bases left in between. For the CDR3, the DNA is TGTGCCTGGAGTCACTCGGTTGAAGCTTTCTTT. Translated: CAWSHSVEAFF.

The chain is built from TRBV27 and TRBJ2-2; TRBD2 aligns across 9 bases. The CDR3 has 17 residues. V shed 5 bases and J 3 bases; nucleotides not matched to a gene: 10. The germline V gene encodes CDR1 MNHEY and CDR2 SMNVEV (reference sequence). CDR3 in DNA: TGTGCCAGCAGTCATCATACGACTAGCGGCTACACCGGGGAGCTGTTTTTT. Its translation: CASSHHTTSGYTGELFF.

The rearrangement links TRBV6-1 to TRBJ1-5; perhaps TRBD1 as D (6 bases). The CDR3 contains 15 residues. V lost 7 bases to trimming and J lost 2 bases, with 15 bases between them. Looked up from germline, CDR1 is MNHNS and CDR2 is SASEGT. The CDR3 reads CASTSYRERNQPQHF. The DNA of the CDR3 is TGTGCCAGCACCTCCTACAGGGAACGCAATCAGCCCCAGCATTTT.

This sequence joins TRBV7-9 and TRBJ2-7; no clear D. CDR1 and CDR2 from the germline V gene are SEHNR and FQNEAQ (reference sequence). The CDR3 loop spans 11 amino acids. Trimming took 5 bases from V and 3 from J, leaving 5 bases between them. CDR3 bases: TGTGCCAGCAGCCCGGTCTACGAGCAGTACTTC. Translating it yields CASSPVYEQYF.

The J gene is TRBJ2-6, the V gene TRBV7-9, with D possibly matching TRBD2 (6 bases). The CDR3 runs 18 residues. Germline assignment: CDR1 SEHNR and CDR2 FQNEAQ (reference sequence). Trimming pared 0 bases from V and 0 bases from J, leaving 12 bases between. CDR3 sequence: CASSLARLGGSGANVLTF. The CDR3 DNA follows: TGTGCCAGCAGCTTAGCCAGGTTGGGGGGCTCTGGGGCCAACGTCCTGACTTTC.

The chain is built from TRBV11-2 and TRBJ2-2; a possible D gene is TRBD2 (5 bases). This CDR3 is built from 17 residues. CDR1 and CDR2 (germline): SGHAT, FQNNGV. Trimming took 1 base from V and 0 from J, leaving 12 bases between them. The DNA for the CDR3 is TGTGCCAGCAGCTTAGTTGCTAGCAGAACGAACACCGGGGAGCTGTTTTTT. This encodes CASSLVASRTNTGELFF.

The rearrangement links TRBV28 to TRBJ1-1; 8 nucleotides match TRBD1. The CDR3 has 17 amino acids. CDR1 is MDHEN, CDR2 SYDVKM, per germline. After removal of 4 bases from V and 0 bases from J, the junction contained 10 bases not matched to a gene. CDR3 coding DNA: TGTGCCAGCAGTTCCCTACAGGGGGGGCTGTTGAACACTGAAGCTTTCTTT. It codes for CASSSLQGGLLNTEAFF.

This clone was detected a few times. The chain has TRBV30 and TRBJ2-7; 7 nucleotides align to TRBD1. With V trimmed by 4 bases and J by 1 base, 10 bases remained unmatched. CDR1 GTSNPN and CDR2 SVGIG come from the germline V gene (reference sequence). This CDR3 is built from 15 residues. CDR3 in amino acids: CAWTPTDRPSYEQYF. The CDR3 DNA sequence: TGTGCCTGGACCCCTACGGACAGGCCATCCTACGAGCAGTACTTC. The full variable domain, completed using reference TRBV30 and TRBJ2-7, is SQTIHQWPATLVQPVGSPLSLECTVEGTSNPNLYWYRQAAGRGLQLLFYSVGIGQISSEVPQNLSASRPQDRQFILSSKKLLLSDSGFYLCAWTPTDRPSYEQYFGPGTRLTVT.

The chain is built from TRBV2 and TRBJ2-1; maybe TRBD2 (5 bases). The CDR3 sequence is 14 residues long. V shed 0 bases and J shed 6 bases, with 9 bases lying between them. CDR1 SNHLY and CDR2 FYNNEI come from the germline V gene. The CDR3 coding sequence is TGTGCCAGCAGTGAAGCGCTTCGGGGCAATGAGCAGTTCTTC. Its protein product is CASSEALRGNEQFF.

The chain links TRBV5-1 to TRBJ2-1, with 13 positions matching TRBD2. The V gene's germline CDR1 is SGHRS and CDR2 YFSETQ. The CDR3 sequence is 16 residues long. V was clipped by 5 bases and J by 1 base; unmatched bases: 3. CDR3 nucleotide sequence: TGCGCCAGCAGTCGACTAGCGGGAGGTTCCTACAATGAGCAGTTCTTC. It yields the protein CASSRLAGGSYNEQFF.

V gene TRBV5-1 combines with J gene TRBJ2-3; D unresolved. The V gene lost 0 bases and the J gene lost 6 bases, with 14 bases spanning the gap. The CDR3 contains 15 residues. CDR1 SGHRS and CDR2 YFSETQ come from the germline V gene. In DNA form, the CDR3 reads TGCGCCAGCAGCTTGGAGGTATCACGGGTGGATACGCAGTATTTT. This encodes CASSLEVSRVDTQYF. The entire variable domain, with the rest obtained from reference TRBV5-1 and TRBJ2-3, is as follows: KAGVTQTPRYLIKTRGQQVTLSCSPISGHRSVSWYQQTPGQGLQFLFEYFSETQRNKGNFPGRFSGRQFSNSRSEMNVSTLELGDSALYLCASSLEVSRVDTQYFGPGTRLTVL.

V and J are TRBV2 and TRBJ1-5; 7 bases map to TRBD1. Trimming took 3 bases from V and 4 from J; bases not matched to a gene: 6. CDR1 is SNHLY, CDR2 FYNNEI, per germline. This CDR3 has 15 amino acids. CDR3 DNA sequence: TGTGCCAGCAGTGAGGGAAGGGGGCTGAATCAGCCCCAGCATTTT. Encoded protein: CASSEGRGLNQPQHF. Filled out from reference TRBV2 and TRBJ1-5, the complete variable domain reads EPEVTQTPSHQVTQMGQEVILRCVPISNHLYFYWYRQILGQKVEFLVSFYNNEISEKSEIFDDQFSVERPDGSNFTLKIRSTKLEDSAMYFCASSEGRGLNQPQHFGDGTRLSIL.

This chain uses TRBV28 with TRBJ2-6; D not resolved. CDR1 is MDHEN and CDR2 is SYDVKM in the germline V gene. This CDR3 has 16 amino acids. V lost 5 bases to trimming and J lost 0 bases, with 11 bases between them. The CDR3 sequence is CASSAPGVSGANVLTF. As DNA, the CDR3 is TGTGCCAGCAGTGCCCCAGGTGTCTCTGGGGCCAACGTCCTGACTTTC. The full variable domain, with the rest looked up from reference TRBV28 and TRBJ2-6, is DVKVTQSSRYLVKRTGEKVFLECVQDMDHENMFWYRQDPGLGLRLIYFSYDVKMKEKGDIPEGYSVSREKKERFSLILESASTNQTSMYLCASSAPGVSGANVLTFGAGSRLTVL.